The rows below give T cell receptor beta chains drawn from one sample of a study of response to subunit inactivated influenza vaccine. TCRdb re-called the RT-PCR reads with MiXCR, one entry per CDR3 protein. The sample lists 610,000 or so distinct CDR3 sequences, 14% occurring once. The starting material was PBMCs from blood, obtained 11 to 12 days after vaccination. The receptors were sampled from a man in his forties or fifties who received an inactivated influenza vaccine. Each CDR3 is given with its conserved first and last residue. The order of the fields is V gene, clone size, J gene, D gene, CDR3 protein, CDR3 DNA. D genes are given only for firm matches. Clone size appears in some rows only: once, few, many, or a class for an expanded clone.

V: TRBV7-2
size: few
J: TRBJ2-5
D: .
CDR3: CASSLEQKTQYF
DNA: TGTGCCAGCAGCTTAGAACAGAAGACCCAGTACTTC

V: TRBV11-2
size: few
J: TRBJ1-3
D: .
CDR3: CASRTWESGNTIYF
DNA: TGTGCCAGCAGGACCTGGGAATCCGGAAACACCATATATTTT

V: TRBV20-1
size: .
J: TRBJ2-1
D: .
CDR3: CSARDPSAYYNEQFF
DNA: TGCAGTGCTAGAGATCCTAGCGCCTACTACAATGAGCAGTTCTTC

V: TRBV7-2
size: few
J: TRBJ2-1
D: .
CDR3: CASSSIAAGGNEQFF
DNA: TGTGCCAGCAGCTCGATAGCGGCCGGGGGCAATGAGCAGTTCTTC

V: TRBV20-1
size: few
J: TRBJ1-2
D: .
CDR3: CSAEEKELYYGYTF
DNA: TGCAGTGCTGAAGAGAAAGAGTTATACTATGGCTACACCTTC

V: TRBV12-3/TRBV12-4
size: few
J: TRBJ1-4
D: .
CDR3: CASSSSTNEKLFF
DNA: TGTGCCAGCAGTAGCAGCACTAATGAAAAACTGTTTTTT

V: TRBV20-1
size: few
J: TRBJ2-3
D: .
CDR3: CSARFGSTPDTQYF
DNA: TGCAGTGCTAGGTTCGGGTCTACCCCAGATACGCAGTATTTT

V: TRBV29-1
size: few
J: TRBJ2-1
D: TRBD1
CDR3: CSVEDRGQGDNEQFF
DNA: TGCAGCGTTGAAGACCGCGGACAGGGCGACAATGAGCAGTTCTTC

V: TRBV12-3/TRBV12-4
size: .
J: TRBJ2-5
D: .
CDR3: CASSPSPRRQETQYF
DNA: TGTGCCAGCAGTCCTTCCCCGAGACGGCAAGAGACCCAGTACTTC

V: TRBV3-1
size: once
J: TRBJ2-4
D: .
CDR3: CASSLTGIQYF
DNA: TGTGCCAGCAGCCTAACAGGCATTCAGTACTTC

V: TRBV10-3
size: few
J: TRBJ1-2
D: TRBD1
CDR3: CAISEGTGGSF
DNA: TGTGCCATCAGTGAGGGGACAGGCGGCTCCTTC